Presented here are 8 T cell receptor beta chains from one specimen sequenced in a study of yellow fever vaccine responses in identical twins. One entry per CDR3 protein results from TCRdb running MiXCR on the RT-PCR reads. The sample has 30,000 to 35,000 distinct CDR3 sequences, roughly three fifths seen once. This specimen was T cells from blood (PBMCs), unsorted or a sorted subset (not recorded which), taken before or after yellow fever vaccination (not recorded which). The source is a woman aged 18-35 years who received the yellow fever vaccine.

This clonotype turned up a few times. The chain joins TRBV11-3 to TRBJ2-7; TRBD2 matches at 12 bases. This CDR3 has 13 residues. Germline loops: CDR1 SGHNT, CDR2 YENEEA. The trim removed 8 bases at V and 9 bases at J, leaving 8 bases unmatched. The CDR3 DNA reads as TGTGCCAGCTTAGGACTAGCGGGAACAGGGCAGTACTTC. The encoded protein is CASLGLAGTGQYF.

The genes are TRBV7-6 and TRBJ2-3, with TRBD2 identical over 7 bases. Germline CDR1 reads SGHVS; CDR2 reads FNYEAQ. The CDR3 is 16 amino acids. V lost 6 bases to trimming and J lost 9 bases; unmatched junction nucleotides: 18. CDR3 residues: CASRLTTGGRTGTQYF. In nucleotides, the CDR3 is TGTGCCAGCAGACTAACCACGGGCGGGAGAACAGGCACGCAGTATTTT.

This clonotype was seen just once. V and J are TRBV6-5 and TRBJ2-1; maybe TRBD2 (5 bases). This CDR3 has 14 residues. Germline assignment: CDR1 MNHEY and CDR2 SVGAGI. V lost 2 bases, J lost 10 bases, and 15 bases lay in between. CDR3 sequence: CASSYPLTGYEQFF. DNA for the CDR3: TGTGCCAGCAGTTACCCCCTAACGGGATACGAGCAGTTCTTC.

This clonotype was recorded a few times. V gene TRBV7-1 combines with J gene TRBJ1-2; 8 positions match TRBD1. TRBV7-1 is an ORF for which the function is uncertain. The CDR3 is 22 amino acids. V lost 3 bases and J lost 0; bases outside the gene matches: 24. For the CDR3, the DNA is TGTGCCAGCAGCTCCACTCGGTTGAGGTCCCCGGGACAGGAGCATTCTAACTATGGCTACACCTTC. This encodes CASSSTRLRSPGQEHSNYGYTF.

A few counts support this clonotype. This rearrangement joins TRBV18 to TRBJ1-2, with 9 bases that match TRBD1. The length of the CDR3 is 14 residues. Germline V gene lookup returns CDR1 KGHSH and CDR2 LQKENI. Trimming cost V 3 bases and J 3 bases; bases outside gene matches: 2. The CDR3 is CASSPTGGDYGYTF. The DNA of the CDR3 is TGTGCCAGCTCACCCACAGGGGGCGACTATGGCTACACCTTC.

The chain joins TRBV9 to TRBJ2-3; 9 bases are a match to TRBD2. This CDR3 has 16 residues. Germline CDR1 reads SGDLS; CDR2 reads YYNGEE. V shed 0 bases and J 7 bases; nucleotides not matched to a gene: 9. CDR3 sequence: CASSVGRSGGTHTQYF. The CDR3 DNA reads TGTGCCAGCAGCGTAGGACGTAGCGGGGGAACCCATACGCAGTATTTT.

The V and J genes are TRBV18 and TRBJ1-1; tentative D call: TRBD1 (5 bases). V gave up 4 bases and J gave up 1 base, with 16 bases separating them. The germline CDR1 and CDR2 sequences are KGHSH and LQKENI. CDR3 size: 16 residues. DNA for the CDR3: TGTGCCAGCTCACGGAAGCAGGGAGGTTGGAACACTGAAGCTTTCTTT. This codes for CASSRKQGGWNTEAFF.

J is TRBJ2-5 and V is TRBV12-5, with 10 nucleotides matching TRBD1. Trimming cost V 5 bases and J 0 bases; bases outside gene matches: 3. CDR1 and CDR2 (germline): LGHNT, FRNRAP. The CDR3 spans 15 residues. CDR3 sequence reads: CASGEGQGYQETQYF. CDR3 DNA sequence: TGTGCTAGTGGTGAGGGACAGGGGTACCAAGAGACCCAGTACTTC. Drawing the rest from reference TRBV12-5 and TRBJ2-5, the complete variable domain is DARVTQTPRHKVTEMGQEVTMRCQPILGHNTVFWYRQTMMQGLELLAYFRNRAPLDDSGMPKDRFSAEMPDATLATLKIQPSEPRDSAVYFCASGEGQGYQETQYFGPGTRLLVL.